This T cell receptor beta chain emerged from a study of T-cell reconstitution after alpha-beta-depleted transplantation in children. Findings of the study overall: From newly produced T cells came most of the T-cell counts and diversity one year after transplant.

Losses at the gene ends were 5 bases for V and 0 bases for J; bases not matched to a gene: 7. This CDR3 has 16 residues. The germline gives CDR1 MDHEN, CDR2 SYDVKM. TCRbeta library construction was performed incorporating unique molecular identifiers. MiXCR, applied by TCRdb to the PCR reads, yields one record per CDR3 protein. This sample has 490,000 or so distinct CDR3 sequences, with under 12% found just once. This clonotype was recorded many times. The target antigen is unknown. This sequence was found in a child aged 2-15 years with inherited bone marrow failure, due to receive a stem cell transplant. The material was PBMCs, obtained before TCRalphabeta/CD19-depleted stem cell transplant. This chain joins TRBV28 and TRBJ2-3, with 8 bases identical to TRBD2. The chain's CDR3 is CASSPRAGVSTDTQYF. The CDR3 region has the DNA TGTGCCAGCAGTCCCCGAGCGGGGGTGAGCACAGATACGCAGTATTTT.